This TCR beta chain stems from a study of early T cells in non-severe SARS-CoV-2 infection. Study as a whole: Unpaired chains resulted from sequencing bulk RNA of unsorted whole blood.

Germline V gives CDR1 MNHNS, CDR2 SASEGT. The CDR3 loop spans 13 amino acids. The V segment lost 10 bases and the J segment 1 base; nucleotides outside the gene matches: 2. Study conclusions and caveats: Comparison of clonotypes with VDJdb favored anti-spike CD8 responses while missing private and CD4 specificities.

Individual cDNA molecules were tagged with unique molecular identifiers. Each CDR3 protein is one row after TCRdb ran MiXCR on the 5' RACE reads. The table has 100,000 to 140,000 distinct CDR3 sequences, 11% seen once. This clonotype appeared many times. The antigen remains unidentified. The rearrangement uses TRBV6-1 and TRBJ2-3; 10 nucleotides line up with TRBD1. Sample: whole blood. The sequence was collected from an adult who was a healthcare worker with PCR-confirmed SARS-CoV-2 infection or an uninfected control (not recorded which). CDR3 amino acids: CATGTGGTDTQYF. CDR3 coding DNA: TGTGCCACCGGGACAGGGGGCACAGATACGCAGTATTTT.